Described below is a single T cell receptor beta chain sequence and its context. The J segment lost 5 bases and the V segment lost 5 bases, leaving 18 bases of the junction unmatched. This CDR3 has 18 residues. Per germline, CDR1 MDHEN and CDR2 SYDVKM. One entry per CDR3 protein, called by TCRdb with MiXCR from the RT-PCR reads. The table includes hundreds of thousands of distinct CDR3 sequences, 13% to 15% detected once. The TCR was taken from a female donor in good health, serving as a healthy control. Specimen: memory CD4+ T cells from blood. This chain uses TRBV28 with TRBJ2-3, with 8 bases fitting TRBD2. The DNA of the CDR3 is TGTGCCAGCAGTCCGAAACCAAGCGGGAGAGGTAGGGTAGATACGCAGTATTTT. Residues: CASSPKPSGRGRVDTQYF.